The clone carrying this TCR beta chain was counted ten times or more. Its target is not known. The missing CDR3 end, 3 residues past where the read stops, is filled in from the germline J gene. This specimen comes from a study of T cell clonality in common variable immunodeficiency. Regarding the study as a whole: Reportedly, TCR beta sequences from common variable immunodeficiency showed fewer deletions and N-nucleotide insertions.

Aged roughly 9 to 70 years, CVID subjects averaged about 38 years old. For at least one year, all CVID subjects received replacement immunoglobulin. Sequencing input was equivalent genomic DNA from CVID and controls. This table comes from immunoSEQ multiplex PCR, and its TCRdb copy is limited to in-frame clones, with some not included. Altogether 15,000 to 25,000 clones were found in the sample, and no singletons occur. Trimming took off 6 bases at V and 3 bases at J, with 13 bases between the two ends. The CDR3 totals 13 residues. The sequence derives from a human donor with common variable immunodeficiency. Sequencing was performed on peripheral blood mononuclear cells. The chain links TRBV5-7 to TRBJ2-7; D might be TRBD1 (5 bases). TRBV5-7 is flagged as an ORF with uncertain function. CDR3: CASTINRSYEQYF. CDR3 DNA (partial): TGTGCCAGCACCATAAACAGGAGCTACGAG.